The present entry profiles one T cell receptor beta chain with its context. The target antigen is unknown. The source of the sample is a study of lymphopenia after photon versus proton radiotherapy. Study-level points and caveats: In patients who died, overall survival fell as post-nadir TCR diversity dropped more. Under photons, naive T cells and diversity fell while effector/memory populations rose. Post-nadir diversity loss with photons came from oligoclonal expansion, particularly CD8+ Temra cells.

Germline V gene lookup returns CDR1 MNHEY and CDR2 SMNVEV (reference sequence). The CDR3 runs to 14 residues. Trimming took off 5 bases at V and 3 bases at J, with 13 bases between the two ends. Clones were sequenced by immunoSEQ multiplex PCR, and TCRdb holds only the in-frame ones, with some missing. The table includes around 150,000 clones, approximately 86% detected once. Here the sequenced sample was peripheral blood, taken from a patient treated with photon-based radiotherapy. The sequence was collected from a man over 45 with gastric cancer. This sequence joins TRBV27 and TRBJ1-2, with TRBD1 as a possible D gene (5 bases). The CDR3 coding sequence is TGTGCCAGCAGTGGGTCCCTGGGGCACTATGGCTACACCTTC. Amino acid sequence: CASSGSLGHYGYTF.